This entry is about one T cell receptor (beta chain). Molecular barcoding with unique molecular identifiers was used for the TCRbeta library. MiXCR, run by TCRdb on the PCR reads, gives a single entry per CDR3 protein. The table shows some 590,000 distinct CDR3 sequences, with roughly a tenth occurring only once. The CDR3 is 15 residues long. CDR1 and CDR2 from the germline V gene are DFQATT and SNEGSKA (reference sequence). Trimming pared 0 bases from V and 1 base from J, leaving 10 bases between. This specimen belongs to a study of T-cell reconstitution after alpha-beta-depleted transplantation in children.

The TCR comes from a human donor who donated a stem cell graft to a child with acute myeloid leukemia. V and J are TRBV20-1 and TRBJ1-5; a weak D match, TRBD1 (5 bases). This material consisted of PBMCs from the stem cell graft donor, taken from the stem cell graft. The CDR3 spells CSARDSSGSNQPQHF. The CDR3 bases are TGCAGTGCTAGAGACAGCTCAGGGAGCAATCAGCCCCAGCATTTT.